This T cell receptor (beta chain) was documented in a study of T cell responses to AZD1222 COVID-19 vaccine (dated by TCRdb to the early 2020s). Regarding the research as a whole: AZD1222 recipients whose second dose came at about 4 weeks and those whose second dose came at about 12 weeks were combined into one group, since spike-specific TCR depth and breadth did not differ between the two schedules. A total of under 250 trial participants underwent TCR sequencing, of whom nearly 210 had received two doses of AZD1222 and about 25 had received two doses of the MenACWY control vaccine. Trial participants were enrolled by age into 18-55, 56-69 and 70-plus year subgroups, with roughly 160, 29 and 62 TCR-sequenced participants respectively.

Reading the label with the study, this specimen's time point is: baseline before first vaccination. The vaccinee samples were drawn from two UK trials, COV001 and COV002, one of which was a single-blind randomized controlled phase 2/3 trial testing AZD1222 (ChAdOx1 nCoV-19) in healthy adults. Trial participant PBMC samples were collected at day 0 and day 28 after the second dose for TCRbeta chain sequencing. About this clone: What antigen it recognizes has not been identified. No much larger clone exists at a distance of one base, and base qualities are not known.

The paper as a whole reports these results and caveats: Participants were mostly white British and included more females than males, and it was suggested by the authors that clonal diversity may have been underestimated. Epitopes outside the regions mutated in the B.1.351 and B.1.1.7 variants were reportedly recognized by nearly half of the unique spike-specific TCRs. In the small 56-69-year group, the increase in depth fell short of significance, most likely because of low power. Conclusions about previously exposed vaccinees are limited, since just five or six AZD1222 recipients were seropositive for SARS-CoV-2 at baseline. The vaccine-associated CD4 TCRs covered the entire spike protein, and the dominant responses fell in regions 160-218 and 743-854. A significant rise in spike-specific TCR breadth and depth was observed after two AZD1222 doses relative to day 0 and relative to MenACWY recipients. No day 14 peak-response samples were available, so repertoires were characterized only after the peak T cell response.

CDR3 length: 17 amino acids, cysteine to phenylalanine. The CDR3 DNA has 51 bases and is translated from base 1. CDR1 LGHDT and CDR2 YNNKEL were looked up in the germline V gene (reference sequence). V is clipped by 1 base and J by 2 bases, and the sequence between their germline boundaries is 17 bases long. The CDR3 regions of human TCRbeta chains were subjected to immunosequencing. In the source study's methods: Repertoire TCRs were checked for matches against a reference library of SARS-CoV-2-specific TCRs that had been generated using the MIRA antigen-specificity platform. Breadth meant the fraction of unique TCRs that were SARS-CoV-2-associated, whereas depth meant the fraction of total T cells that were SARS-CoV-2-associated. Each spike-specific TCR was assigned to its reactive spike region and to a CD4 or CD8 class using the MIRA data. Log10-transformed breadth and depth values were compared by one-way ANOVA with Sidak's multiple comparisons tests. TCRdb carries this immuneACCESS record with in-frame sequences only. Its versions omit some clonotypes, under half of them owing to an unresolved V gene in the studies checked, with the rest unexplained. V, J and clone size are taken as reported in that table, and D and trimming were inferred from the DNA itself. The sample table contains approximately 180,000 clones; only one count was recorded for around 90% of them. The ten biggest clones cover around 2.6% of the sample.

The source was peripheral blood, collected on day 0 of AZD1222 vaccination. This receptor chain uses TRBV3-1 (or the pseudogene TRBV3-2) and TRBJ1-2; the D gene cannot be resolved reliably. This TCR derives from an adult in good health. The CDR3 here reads CASSQGPRGPENYGYTF. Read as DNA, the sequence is TGTGCCAGCAGCCAAGGGCCCCGAGGCCCCGAAAACTATGGCTACACCTTC.